One and the same sample provided the 10 T cell receptor beta chains below, sequenced in a study of blood T cell repertoires in COVID-19. Data came from immunoSEQ multiplex PCR; TCRdb stores just in-frame clones and leaves some out. The profile shows around 360,000 clones, around 87% of them singletons. The sequencing input was peripheral blood. These receptors were collected from a young woman with COVID-19, enrolled during active disease.

The rearrangement uses TRBV4-1 and TRBJ2-1; 11 bases line up with TRBD1. The CDR3 contains 16 residues. The germline CDR1 and CDR2 sequences are MGHRA and YSYEKL. Trimming took 1 base from V and 6 from J; bases not matched to a gene: 5. CDR3: CASSQAGQGGTNEQFF. The CDR3 region has the DNA TGCGCCAGCAGCCAAGCGGGACAGGGGGGAACCAATGAGCAGTTCTTC.

This clone was seen only a few times. The V and J genes are TRBV19 and TRBJ2-5, with a possible D match to TRBD1 (5 bases). The V and J ends lost 3 bases and 1 base respectively, with 12 bases between them. The CDR3 totals 15 residues. CDR1 and CDR2 (germline): LNHDA, SQIVND (reference sequence). CDR3 loop: CASSIGRGPQETQYF. CDR3 nucleotides: TGTGCCAGTAGTATTGGTAGGGGTCCCCAAGAGACCCAGTACTTC.

The rearrangement joins TRBV28 to TRBJ2-7, with 13 bases fitting TRBD2. Germline loops: CDR1 MDHEN, CDR2 SYDVKM. The V gene end was trimmed by 5 bases and the J gene end by 0 bases; junction bases not matched to a gene: 7. The CDR3 runs to 17 residues. CDR3 bases: TGTGCCAGCAGTCGACTAGCGGGAGGACCGAGCTCCTACGAGCAGTACTTC. Protein product: CASSRLAGGPSSYEQYF. Combining the CDR3 with reference TRBV28 and TRBJ2-7 gives the whole variable domain DVKVTQSSRYLVKRTGEKVFLECVQDMDHENMFWYRQDPGLGLRLIYFSYDVKMKEKGDIPEGYSVSREKKERFSLILESASTNQTSMYLCASSRLAGGPSSYEQYFGPGTRLTVT.

V is TRBV18 and J is TRBJ1-5; possibly TRBD1 for D (6 bases). Germline CDR1 is KGHSH and CDR2 is LQKENI. V was cut by 4 bases and J by 4 bases, with 23 bases left in between. The CDR3 runs 18 residues. The CDR3 sequence: CASSRSGGHGRPNQPQHF. The CDR3 region has the DNA TGTGCCAGCTCACGATCGGGGGGGCATGGCCGCCCTAATCAGCCCCAGCATTTT.

The chain recombines TRBV29-1 with TRBJ2-5; 7 bases align to TRBD2. CDR1 and CDR2 (germline): SQVTM, ANQGSEA. The CDR3 covers 12 residues. The V gene end was trimmed by 4 bases and the J gene end by 5 bases; junction bases not matched to a gene: 4. CDR3 residues: CSVVGRAETQYF. The CDR3 DNA reads as TGCAGCGTTGTAGGGAGGGCGGAGACCCAGTACTTC. The entire variable domain, with the rest obtained from reference TRBV29-1 and TRBJ2-5, is as follows: SAVISQKPSRDICQRGTSLTIQCQVDSQVTMMFWYRQQPGQSLTLIATANQGSEATYESGFVIDKFPISRPNLTFSTLTVSNMSPEDSSIYLCSVVGRAETQYFGPGTRLLVL.

The gene calls are TRBV3-1 (or the pseudogene TRBV3-2) and TRBJ2-2; TRBD2 matches 11 bases. After removal of 1 base from V and 4 bases from J, the junction contained 5 bases not matched to a gene. The CDR3 covers 17 residues. Germline V gives CDR1 LGHDT, CDR2 YNNKEL (reference sequence). The DNA of the CDR3 is TGTGCCAGCAGCCAAGCTCTAGCGGGAGGTTCCACCGGGGAGCTGTTTTTT. It is translated as CASSQALAGGSTGELFF.

The genes are TRBV6-4 and TRBJ2-1, with 13 bases aligning to TRBD2. V lost 5 bases to trimming and J lost 8 bases; unmatched junction nucleotides: 3. The CDR3 is made up of 14 amino acids. The germline gives CDR1 MRHNA, CDR2 SNTAGT. Here the CDR3 DNA reads TGTGCCAGCAGTAAAGGACTAGCGGGGGATGAGCAGTTCTTC. Protein sequence: CASSKGLAGDEQFF.

The chain couples TRBV5-5 to TRBJ2-7; 11 bases line up with TRBD2. The CDR3 runs to 17 residues. CDR1 SGHKS and CDR2 YYEKEE come from the germline V gene (reference sequence). Losses at the gene ends were 1 base for V and 3 bases for J; bases not matched to a gene: 9. CDR3: CASSLRKGTSGLYEQYF. CDR3 in DNA: TGTGCCAGCAGCTTGCGGAAAGGGACTAGCGGACTCTACGAGCAGTACTTC. The whole variable domain, remainder taken from reference TRBV5-5 and TRBJ2-7, is DAGVTQSPTHLIKTRGQQVTLRCSPISGHKSVSWYQQVLGQGPQFIFQYYEKEERGRGNFPDRFSARQFPNYSSELNVNALLLGDSALYLCASSLRKGTSGLYEQYFGPGTRLTVT.

This chain connects TRBV6-1 to TRBJ2-1; the D gene is possibly TRBD2 (5 bases). Trimming left V 3 bases short and J 6 bases short, with 18 bases between. The CDR3 consists of 16 residues. The germline gives CDR1 MNHNS, CDR2 SASEGT. CDR3 bases: TGTGCCAGCAGTGAGTGGGGAAACGGGAAACCCAATGAGCAGTTCTTC. Its protein is CASSEWGNGKPNEQFF.

The chain has TRBV2 and TRBJ1-2; 8 positions agree with TRBD1. The germline CDR1 and CDR2 sequences are SNHLY and FYNNEI. The CDR3 loop spans 12 amino acids. With 6 bases clipped from V and 8 bases from J, the junction kept 5 bases outside the gene matches. The CDR3 DNA reads TGTGCCAGCAGACGACAGGGGACCGGCTACACCTTC. Its translation: CASRRQGTGYTF.